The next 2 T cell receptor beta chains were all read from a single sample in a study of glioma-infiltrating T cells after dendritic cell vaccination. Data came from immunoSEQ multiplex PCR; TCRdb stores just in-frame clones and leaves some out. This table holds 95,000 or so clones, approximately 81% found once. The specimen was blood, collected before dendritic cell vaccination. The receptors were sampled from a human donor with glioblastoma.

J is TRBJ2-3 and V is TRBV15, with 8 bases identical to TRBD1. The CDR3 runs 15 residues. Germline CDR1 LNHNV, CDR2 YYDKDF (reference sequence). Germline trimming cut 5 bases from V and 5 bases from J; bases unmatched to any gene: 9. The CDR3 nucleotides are TGTGCCACCAGCGCAAGAACGACAGGGGTAGATACGCAGTATTTT. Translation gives CATSARTTGVDTQYF.

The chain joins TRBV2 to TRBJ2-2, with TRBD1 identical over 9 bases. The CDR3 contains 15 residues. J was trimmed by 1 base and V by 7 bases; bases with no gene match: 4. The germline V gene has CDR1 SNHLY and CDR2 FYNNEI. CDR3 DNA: TGTGCCAGCATGGGACAGGGTAGGAACACCGGGGAGCTGTTTTTT. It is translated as CASMGQGRNTGELFF.